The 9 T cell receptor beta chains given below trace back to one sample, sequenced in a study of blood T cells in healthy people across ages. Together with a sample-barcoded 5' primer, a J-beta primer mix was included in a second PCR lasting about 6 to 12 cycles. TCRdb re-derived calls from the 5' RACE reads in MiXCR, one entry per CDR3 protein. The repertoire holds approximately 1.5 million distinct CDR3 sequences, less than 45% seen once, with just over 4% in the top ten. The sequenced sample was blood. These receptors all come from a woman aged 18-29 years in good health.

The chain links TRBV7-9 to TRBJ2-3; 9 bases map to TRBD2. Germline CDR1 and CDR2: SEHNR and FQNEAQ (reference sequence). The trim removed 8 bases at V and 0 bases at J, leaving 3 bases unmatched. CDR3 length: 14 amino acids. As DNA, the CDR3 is TGTGCCAGCGCTAGCGGGATTAGCACAGATACGCAGTATTTT. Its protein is CASASGISTDTQYF.

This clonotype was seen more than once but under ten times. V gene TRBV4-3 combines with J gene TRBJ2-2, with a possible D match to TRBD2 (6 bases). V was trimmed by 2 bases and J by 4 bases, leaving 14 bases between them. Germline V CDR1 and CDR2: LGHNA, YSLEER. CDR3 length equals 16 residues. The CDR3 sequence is CASSQYRDSSTGELFF. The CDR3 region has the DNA TGCGCCAGCAGCCAATACCGGGACTCCTCCACCGGGGAGCTGTTTTTT.

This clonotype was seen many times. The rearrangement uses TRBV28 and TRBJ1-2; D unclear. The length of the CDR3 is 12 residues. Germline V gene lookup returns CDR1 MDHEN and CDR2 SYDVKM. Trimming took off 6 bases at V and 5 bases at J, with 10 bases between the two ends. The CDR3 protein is CASSLRQYGYTF. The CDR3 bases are TGTGCCAGCAGCTTACGACAATATGGCTACACCTTC.

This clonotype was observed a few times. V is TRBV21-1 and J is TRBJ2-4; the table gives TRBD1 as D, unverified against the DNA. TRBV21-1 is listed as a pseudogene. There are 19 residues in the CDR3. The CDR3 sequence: CASSTEGWAGGYAKNIQYF. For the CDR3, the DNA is TGTGCCAGCAGCACCGAGGGATGGGCAGGGGGGTACGCCAAAAACATTCAGTACTTC.

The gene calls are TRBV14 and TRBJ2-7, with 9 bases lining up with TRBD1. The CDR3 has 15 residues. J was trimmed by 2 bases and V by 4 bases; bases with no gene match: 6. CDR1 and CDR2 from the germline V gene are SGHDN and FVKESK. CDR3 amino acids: CASSPDRTGAYEQYF. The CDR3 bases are TGTGCCAGCAGCCCTGATCGGACAGGGGCCTACGAGCAGTACTTC.

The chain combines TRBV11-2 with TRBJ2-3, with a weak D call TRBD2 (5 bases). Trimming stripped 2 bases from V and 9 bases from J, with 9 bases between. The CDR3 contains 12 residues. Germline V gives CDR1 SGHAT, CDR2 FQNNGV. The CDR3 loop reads CASSLSSSTQYF. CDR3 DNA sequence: TGTGCCAGCAGCTTATCCTCTAGCACGCAGTATTTT. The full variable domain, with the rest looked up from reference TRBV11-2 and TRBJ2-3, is EAGVAQSPRYKIIEKRQSVAFWCNPISGHATLYWYQQILGQGPKLLIQFQNNGVVDDSQLPKDRFSAERLKGVDSTLKIQPAKLEDSAVYLCASSLSSSTQYFGPGTRLTVL.

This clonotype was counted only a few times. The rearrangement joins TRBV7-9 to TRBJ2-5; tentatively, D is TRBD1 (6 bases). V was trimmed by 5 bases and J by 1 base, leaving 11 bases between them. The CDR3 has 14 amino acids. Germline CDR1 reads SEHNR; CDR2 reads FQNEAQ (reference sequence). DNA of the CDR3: TGTGCCAGCAGCGTAAACAGGGTCCAAGAGACCCAGTACTTC. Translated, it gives CASSVNRVQETQYF.

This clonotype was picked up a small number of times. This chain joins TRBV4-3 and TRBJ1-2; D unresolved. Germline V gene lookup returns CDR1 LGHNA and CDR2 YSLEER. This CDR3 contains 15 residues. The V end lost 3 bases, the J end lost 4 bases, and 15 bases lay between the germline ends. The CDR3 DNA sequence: TGCGCCAGCAGCCACGAGAGGAATGTAGGCTATGGCTACACCTTC. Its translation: CASSHERNVGYGYTF.

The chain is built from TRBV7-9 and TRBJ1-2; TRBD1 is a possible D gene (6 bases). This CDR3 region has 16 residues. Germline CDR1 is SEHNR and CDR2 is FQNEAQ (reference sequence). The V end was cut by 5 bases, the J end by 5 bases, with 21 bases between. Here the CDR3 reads CASSPRGGVNFYGYTF. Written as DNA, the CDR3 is TGTGCCAGCAGCCCCCGGGGGGGCGTTAATTTTTATGGCTACACCTTC.